This T cell receptor (beta chain) was found in a study of sequential checkpoint blockade in melanoma. Study as a whole: Some 90 pretreatment tumor DNA samples were TCRβ immunosequenced.

TCRdb's table, derived via immunoSEQ multiplex PCR, lists solely in-frame clones and lacks some. The table includes a few thousand clones, over 20% detected once. CDR1 is SQVTM, CDR2 ANQGSEA, per germline. Germline trimming cut 2 bases from V and 10 bases from J; bases unmatched to any gene: 6. The CDR3 is 14 amino acids. This sample's treatment: randomized to nivolumab then ipilimumab (arm A) or the reverse (arm B). Source: tumor tissue (inferred from file names), taken from a patient given nivolumab and ipilimumab in sequence. The sequence came from a human donor with melanoma. The rearrangement links TRBV29-1 to TRBJ1-6; 9 bases fit TRBD1. For the CDR3, the DNA is TGCAGCGTTGAATCGGGACAGGGTGGATCACCCCTCCACTTT. Its translation: CSVESGQGGSPLHF.